Listed below are T cell receptor beta chains from one sample, sequenced in a study of T cell responses to AZD1222 COVID-19 vaccine. Using immunoSEQ multiplex PCR, the repertoire was profiled, and TCRdb retains in-frame clones only, with some absent. The table records about 160,000 clones, about 93% of them present only once. This specimen consisted of peripheral blood, obtained on day 0 of AZD1222 vaccination. These receptors all come from an adult in good health. Each CDR3 is given with its conserved first and last residue. Fields, in order: V gene, clone size, D gene, J gene, CDR3 protein, CDR3 DNA. A D gene is named only where the DNA matches it firmly. Size is stated for part of the rows, as once, few or many counts, or as a class when the clone is expanded.

v_call: TRBV18; clone_size: .; d_call: TRBD1; j_call: TRBJ1-1; cdr3_aa: CASSPREMTGGTEAFF; cdr3_nt: TGTGCCAGCTCACCGAGAGAAATGACAGGGGGCACTGAAGCTTTCTTT
v_call: TRBV2; clone_size: .; d_call: .; j_call: TRBJ1-3; cdr3_aa: CASSLQGNSGNTIYF; cdr3_nt: TGTGCCAGCAGCCTACAGGGAAACTCTGGAAACACCATATATTTT
v_call: TRBV30; clone_size: .; d_call: TRBD1; j_call: TRBJ1-1; cdr3_aa: CALDRRNTEAFF; cdr3_nt: TGTGCCTTGGACAGGCGGAACACTGAAGCTTTCTTT
v_call: TRBV28; clone_size: .; d_call: .; j_call: TRBJ1-1; cdr3_aa: CASSLPPGTEAFF; cdr3_nt: TGTGCCAGCAGTTTACCCCCAGGGACTGAAGCTTTCTTT
v_call: TRBV24-1; clone_size: .; d_call: TRBD1; j_call: TRBJ2-3; cdr3_aa: CATSDGQGTDTQYF; cdr3_nt: TGTGCCACCAGTGATGGACAGGGAACAGATACGCAGTATTTT
v_call: TRBV7-3; clone_size: .; d_call: TRBD1; j_call: TRBJ1-1; cdr3_aa: CASSLGQGDTEAFF; cdr3_nt: TGTGCCAGCAGCCTGGGACAGGGTGACACTGAAGCTTTCTTT
v_call: TRBV28; clone_size: .; d_call: TRBD1; j_call: TRBJ1-1; cdr3_aa: CASRAPGQLTEAFF; cdr3_nt: TGTGCCAGCAGAGCTCCGGGACAGTTAACTGAAGCTTTCTTT
v_call: TRBV3-1/TRBV3-2; clone_size: few; d_call: TRBD2; j_call: TRBJ2-2; cdr3_aa: CASSQDWLAGEMNTGELFF; cdr3_nt: TGTGCCAGCAGCCAAGATTGGCTAGCGGGAGAGATGAACACCGGGGAGCTGTTTTTT
v_call: TRBV19; clone_size: .; d_call: .; j_call: TRBJ1-6; cdr3_aa: CASGSRGSPLHF; cdr3_nt: TGTGCCAGCGGGTCGCGTGGTTCACCCCTCCACTTT
v_call: TRBV20-1; clone_size: .; d_call: .; j_call: TRBJ1-4; cdr3_aa: CSARDLDKLFF; cdr3_nt: TGCAGTGCTAGAGATCTAGACAAACTGTTTTTT
v_call: TRBV4-1; clone_size: .; d_call: .; j_call: TRBJ2-2; cdr3_aa: CASSPGGEAGELFF; cdr3_nt: TGCGCCAGCAGCCCCGGTGGAGAAGCCGGGGAGCTGTTTTTT
v_call: TRBV7-9; clone_size: .; d_call: TRBD1; j_call: TRBJ2-3; cdr3_aa: CASSRETGGETDTQYF; cdr3_nt: TGTGCCAGCAGCCGAGAGACAGGGGGCGAGACAGATACGCAGTATTTT
v_call: TRBV25-1; clone_size: .; d_call: .; j_call: TRBJ2-1; cdr3_aa: CASSETGANEQFF; cdr3_nt: TGTGCCAGCAGTGAAACGGGAGCCAATGAGCAGTTCTTC
v_call: TRBV6-5; clone_size: .; d_call: .; j_call: TRBJ1-1; cdr3_aa: CASSPGTGRNTEAFF; cdr3_nt: TGTGCCAGCAGCCCCGGAACCGGGCGGAACACTGAAGCTTTCTTT
v_call: TRBV6-5; clone_size: .; d_call: .; j_call: TRBJ1-2; cdr3_aa: CASSLGGHGYTF; cdr3_nt: TGTGCCAGCAGCCTAGGAGGTCACGGCTACACCTTC
v_call: TRBV18; clone_size: .; d_call: .; j_call: TRBJ2-3; cdr3_aa: CASSPRDPGTDTQYF; cdr3_nt: TGTGCCAGCTCACCACGGGACCCCGGCACAGATACGCAGTATTTT
v_call: TRBV5-1; clone_size: .; d_call: TRBD1; j_call: TRBJ2-2; cdr3_aa: CASSLRQGATGELFF; cdr3_nt: TGCGCCAGCAGCTTGAGACAGGGGGCGACCGGGGAGCTGTTTTTT
v_call: TRBV5-1; clone_size: once; d_call: .; j_call: TRBJ1-5; cdr3_aa: CASSLAGDSNQPQHF; cdr3_nt: TGCGCCAGCAGCTTGGCCGGGGATAGCAATCAGCCCCAGCATTTT
v_call: TRBV3-1/TRBV3-2; clone_size: .; d_call: .; j_call: TRBJ1-6; cdr3_aa: CASSRSLQGVVLPLHF; cdr3_nt: TGTGCCAGCAGCCGATCATTACAGGGCGTAGTCCTTCCCCTCCACTTT
v_call: TRBV6-5; clone_size: few; d_call: .; j_call: TRBJ1-6; cdr3_aa: CASSFGRGTDSPLHF; cdr3_nt: TGTGCCAGCAGTTTTGGTAGGGGCACGGATTCACCCCTCCACTTT
v_call: TRBV3-1/TRBV3-2; clone_size: .; d_call: .; j_call: TRBJ2-1; cdr3_aa: CASSPLPISNEQFF; cdr3_nt: TGTGCCAGCAGCCCACTGCCAATTTCCAATGAGCAGTTCTTC
v_call: TRBV28; clone_size: .; d_call: .; j_call: TRBJ1-2; cdr3_aa: CASSLDTYGYTF; cdr3_nt: TGTGCCAGCAGTTTGGACACCTATGGCTACACCTTC
v_call: TRBV28; clone_size: .; d_call: TRBD2; j_call: TRBJ2-5; cdr3_aa: CASSLLAGEETQYF; cdr3_nt: TGTGCCAGCAGTTTGTTAGCGGGGGAAGAGACCCAGTACTTC
v_call: TRBV18; clone_size: .; d_call: .; j_call: TRBJ1-4; cdr3_aa: CASSPSGAGNEKLFF; cdr3_nt: TGTGCCAGCTCACCGTCGGGAGCCGGAAATGAAAAACTGTTTTTT
v_call: TRBV10-3; clone_size: .; d_call: .; j_call: TRBJ1-2; cdr3_aa: CAISETRPGGGYTF; cdr3_nt: TGTGCCATCAGTGAGACCCGCCCCGGGGGAGGCTACACCTTC
v_call: TRBV4-1; clone_size: few; d_call: .; j_call: TRBJ1-6; cdr3_aa: CASSRSSGRDNSPLHF; cdr3_nt: TGCGCCAGCAGCCGTTCCTCGGGGAGGGATAATTCACCCCTCCACTTT
v_call: TRBV10-3; clone_size: .; d_call: .; j_call: TRBJ2-5; cdr3_aa: CAISDGGDNVRETQYF; cdr3_nt: TGTGCCATCAGTGACGGCGGGGATAACGTTAGAGAGACCCAGTACTTC
v_call: TRBV6-5; clone_size: once; d_call: .; j_call: TRBJ1-1; cdr3_aa: CASGHGVNTEAFF; cdr3_nt: TGTGCCAGCGGCCACGGAGTGAACACTGAAGCTTTCTTT
v_call: TRBV5-4; clone_size: .; d_call: .; j_call: TRBJ2-3; cdr3_aa: CASSLPGTDTQYF; cdr3_nt: TGTGCCAGCAGCCTCCCAGGCACAGATACGCAGTATTTT
v_call: TRBV7-9; clone_size: once; d_call: .; j_call: TRBJ1-5; cdr3_aa: CASSSTHGGGQYQPQHF; cdr3_nt: TGTGCCAGCAGCTCCACGCACGGGGGGGGCCAATATCAGCCCCAGCATTTT
v_call: TRBV6-5; clone_size: .; d_call: .; j_call: TRBJ2-2; cdr3_aa: CASIGQKNTGELFF; cdr3_nt: TGTGCCAGCATAGGACAGAAGAACACCGGGGAGCTGTTTTTT
v_call: TRBV5-1; clone_size: .; d_call: TRBD2; j_call: TRBJ2-1; cdr3_aa: CASSARTGLAGPPSDNEQFF; cdr3_nt: TGCGCCAGCAGCGCCAGGACGGGACTAGCGGGCCCCCCCTCTGACAATGAGCAGTTCTTC
v_call: TRBV25-1; clone_size: .; d_call: .; j_call: TRBJ1-5; cdr3_aa: CASSEFLLPRVRNQPQHF; cdr3_nt: TGTGCCAGCAGTGAATTCCTCCTACCTCGGGTTAGAAATCAGCCCCAGCATTTT
v_call: TRBV2; clone_size: .; d_call: .; j_call: TRBJ1-2; cdr3_aa: CASSETMEIYGYTF; cdr3_nt: TGTGCCAGCAGTGAAACTATGGAAATCTATGGCTACACCTTC
v_call: TRBV7-9; clone_size: once; d_call: .; j_call: TRBJ2-5; cdr3_aa: CASSLAGVRETQYF; cdr3_nt: TGTGCCAGCAGCTTAGCGGGAGTCCGAGAGACCCAGTACTTC
v_call: TRBV5-1; clone_size: .; d_call: .; j_call: TRBJ1-1; cdr3_aa: CASSLGSSTNTEAFF; cdr3_nt: TGCGCCAGCAGCCTAGGGAGTTCCACGAACACTGAAGCTTTCTTT
v_call: TRBV5-4; clone_size: .; d_call: .; j_call: TRBJ2-1; cdr3_aa: CASSLRGSGLGNEQFF; cdr3_nt: TGTGCCAGCAGCTTGCGAGGGTCAGGGCTGGGTAATGAGCAGTTCTTC
v_call: TRBV10-3; clone_size: .; d_call: TRBD1; j_call: TRBJ2-2; cdr3_aa: CAARTGNTGELFF; cdr3_nt: TGTGCCGCCCGGACAGGGAACACCGGGGAGCTGTTTTTT
v_call: TRBV30; clone_size: .; d_call: TRBD1; j_call: TRBJ1-1; cdr3_aa: CAWSRQGGTEAFF; cdr3_nt: TGTGCCTGGAGCCGACAGGGCGGCACTGAAGCTTTCTTT
v_call: TRBV4-3; clone_size: .; d_call: .; j_call: TRBJ1-1; cdr3_aa: CASSQDIGGNTEAFF; cdr3_nt: TGCGCCAGCAGCCAAGATATCGGGGGAAACACTGAAGCTTTCTTT
v_call: TRBV5-6; clone_size: .; d_call: .; j_call: TRBJ1-2; cdr3_aa: CASSLAGTANYGYTF; cdr3_nt: TGTGCCAGCAGCTTGGCTGGGACGGCTAACTATGGCTACACCTTC
v_call: TRBV13; clone_size: .; d_call: TRBD2; j_call: TRBJ2-3; cdr3_aa: CASSASIGLAGGEDTQYF; cdr3_nt: TGTGCCAGCAGCGCATCAATAGGACTAGCGGGAGGAGAAGATACGCAGTATTTT
v_call: TRBV29-1; clone_size: .; d_call: .; j_call: TRBJ2-3; cdr3_aa: CSARRPGRATDTQYF; cdr3_nt: TGCAGCGCGCGGAGACCGGGACGGGCCACAGATACGCAGTATTTT
v_call: TRBV4-1; clone_size: once; d_call: .; j_call: TRBJ1-5; cdr3_aa: CASSLGAQGSYNQPQHF; cdr3_nt: TGCGCCAGCAGCCTGGGGGCCCAGGGTTCCTATAATCAGCCCCAGCATTTT
v_call: TRBV5-1; clone_size: .; d_call: .; j_call: TRBJ1-6; cdr3_aa: CASSTDRNSPLHF; cdr3_nt: TGCGCCAGCAGCACCGACAGAAATTCACCCCTCCACTTT
v_call: TRBV29-1; clone_size: .; d_call: .; j_call: TRBJ1-2; cdr3_aa: CSVEPATNYGYTF; cdr3_nt: TGCAGCGTTGAGCCAGCTACTAACTATGGCTACACCTTC